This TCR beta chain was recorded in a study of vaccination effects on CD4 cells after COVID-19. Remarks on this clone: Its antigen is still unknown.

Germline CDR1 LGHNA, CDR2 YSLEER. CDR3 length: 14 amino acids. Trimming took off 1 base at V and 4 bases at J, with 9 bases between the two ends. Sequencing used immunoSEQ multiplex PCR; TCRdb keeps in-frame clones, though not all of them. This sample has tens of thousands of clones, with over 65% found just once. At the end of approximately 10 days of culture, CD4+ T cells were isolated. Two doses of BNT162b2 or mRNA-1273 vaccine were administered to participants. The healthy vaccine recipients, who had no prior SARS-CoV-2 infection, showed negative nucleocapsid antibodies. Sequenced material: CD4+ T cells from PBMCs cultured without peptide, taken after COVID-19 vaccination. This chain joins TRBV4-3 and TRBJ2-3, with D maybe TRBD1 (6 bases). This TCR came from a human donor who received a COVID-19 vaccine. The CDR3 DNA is TGCGCCAGCAGCCAAGTACAGGGCCCAGATACGCAGTATTTT. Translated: CASSQVQGPDTQYF.